This T cell receptor (beta chain) was retrieved from a study of control samples from healthy donors and cancer patients. This CDR3 has 18 residues. J lost 6 bases, V lost 4 bases, and 18 bases had no gene match. CDR1 is LGHDT and CDR2 is YNNKEL in the germline V gene (reference sequence). Method: immunoSEQ multiplex PCR; TCRdb's copy keeps in-frame clones and lacks some. The sample contains about 130,000 clones, roughly 87% of which appear only once. This chain joins TRBV3-1 (or the pseudogene TRBV3-2) and TRBJ2-4; 7 bases agree with TRBD2. Sequences were obtained from blood. The receptor's source is a man younger than 35 in good health. The DNA of the CDR3 is TGTGCCAGCAGCCCAGGGAGGGACGGGTCTCTTGTAGGAAACATTCAGTACTTC. Amino acids: CASSPGRDGSLVGNIQYF.